This T cell receptor beta chain derives from a study of cytomegalovirus exposure and HLA in healthy donors. Study conclusions and caveats: Previous analysis showed most TCR beta V segments were productive about 87% or about 30% of the time. The Asian-associated ancestry cluster reportedly had fewer N-insertions than the roughly 720-donor mean in a later analysis.

This CDR3 is 15 amino acids long. V was shortened by 5 bases and J by 4 bases, with 17 bases between the two germline ends. Per germline, CDR1 MDHEN and CDR2 SYDVKM. For this clone: The antigen remains unidentified.

In the PCR, 60 Vbeta and 13 Jbeta primers were used. Here immunoSEQ multiplex PCR was the method, and the copy in TCRdb shows in-frame clones only, minus some. This table holds approximately 100,000 clones, around 84% found once. The V gene is TRBV28, the J gene TRBJ1-2; D is undetermined. Input material: PBMCs. This TCR derives from a woman aged 18-29 years in good health and CMV-seronegative. In DNA, the CDR3 is TGTGCCAGCAGTCCTCGACCTCTAGGATCCTATGGCTACACCTTC. Its protein is CASSPRPLGSYGYTF.